This paragraph covers one T cell receptor (beta chain) sequence. No antigen is known for it. Trimming cost V 1 base and J 5 bases; bases outside gene matches: 8. This CDR3 is 15 amino acids long. Germline CDR1 MNHEY, CDR2 SVGAGI. Clones were read by immunoSEQ multiplex PCR, and TCRdb kept only the in-frame ones, dropping some. The sample carries roughly 110,000 clones, roughly 90% recorded once. The sample originates from a study of CD4+ T cells in melanoma. Study results and limitations: Reportedly, melanoma neoantigen-specific CD4+ T cells showed varied differentiation states. CD8+ T cell, macrophage and B cell function reportedly correlated with neoantigen-specific CD4+ T cells.

The V call is TRBV6-5, the J call TRBJ2-7; 7 bases line up with TRBD1. The receptor was derived from a human donor with melanoma. Sequencing input: peripheral blood. The CDR3 sequence: CASSYFRTGADEQYF. CDR3 bases: TGTGCCAGCAGTTACTTCCGGACAGGTGCGGACGAGCAGTACTTC.